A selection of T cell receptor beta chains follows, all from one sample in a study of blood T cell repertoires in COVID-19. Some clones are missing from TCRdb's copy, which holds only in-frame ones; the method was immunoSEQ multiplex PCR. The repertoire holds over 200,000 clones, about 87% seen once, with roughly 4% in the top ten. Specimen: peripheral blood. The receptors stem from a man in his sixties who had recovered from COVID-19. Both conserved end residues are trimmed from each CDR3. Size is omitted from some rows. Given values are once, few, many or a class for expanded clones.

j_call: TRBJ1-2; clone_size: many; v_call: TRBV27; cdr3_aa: ASSPLDSLSGYT
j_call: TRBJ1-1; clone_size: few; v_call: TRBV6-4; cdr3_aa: ASSGGMNTEAF
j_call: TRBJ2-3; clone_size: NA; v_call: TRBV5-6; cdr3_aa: ASSLGGPRTDTQY
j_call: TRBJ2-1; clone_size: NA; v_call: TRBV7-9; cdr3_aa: ASSLTGARYNEQF
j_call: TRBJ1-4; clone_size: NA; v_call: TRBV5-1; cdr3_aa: ASSLGRGEEKLF
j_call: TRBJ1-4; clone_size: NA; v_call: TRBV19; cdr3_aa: ASTKLATNEKLF
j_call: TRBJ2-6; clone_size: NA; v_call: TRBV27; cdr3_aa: ASSGPGVAGANVLT
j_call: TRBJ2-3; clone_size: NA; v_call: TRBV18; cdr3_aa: ASSPSPVTQY
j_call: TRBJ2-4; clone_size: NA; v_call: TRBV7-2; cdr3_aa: ASSLGLAGDAGAKNIQY
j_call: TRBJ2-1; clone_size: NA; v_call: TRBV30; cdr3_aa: AWSAGGNEQF
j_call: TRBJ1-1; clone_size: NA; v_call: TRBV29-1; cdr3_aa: SVEQHSMNTEAF
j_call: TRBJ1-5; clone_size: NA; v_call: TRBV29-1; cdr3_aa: SVTTRRVREPQH
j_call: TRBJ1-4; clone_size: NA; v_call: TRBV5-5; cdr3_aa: ASSLGTGDLGGSEKLF
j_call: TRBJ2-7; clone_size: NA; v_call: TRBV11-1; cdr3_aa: ASRGQGLYEQY
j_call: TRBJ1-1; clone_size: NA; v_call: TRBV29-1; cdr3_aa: SVRQTNTEAF
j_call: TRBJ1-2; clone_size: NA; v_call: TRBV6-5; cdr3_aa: ASWGADYNYGYT
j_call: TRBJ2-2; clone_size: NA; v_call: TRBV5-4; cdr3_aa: ASSPGNQLVANTGELF
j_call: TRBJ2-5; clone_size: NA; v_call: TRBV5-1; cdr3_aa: ASSGGRAIQETQY
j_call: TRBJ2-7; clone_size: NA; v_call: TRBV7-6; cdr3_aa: ASSLVRQGVQPYEQY
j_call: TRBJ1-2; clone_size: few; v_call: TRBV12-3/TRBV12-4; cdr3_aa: ASSLSGGGGYT
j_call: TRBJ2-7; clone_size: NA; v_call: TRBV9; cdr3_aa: ASSTRTGEEQY
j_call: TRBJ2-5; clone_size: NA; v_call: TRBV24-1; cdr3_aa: ATSDRAGPRETQY
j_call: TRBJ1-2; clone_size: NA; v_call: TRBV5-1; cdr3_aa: ASSASAGQGGYGYT
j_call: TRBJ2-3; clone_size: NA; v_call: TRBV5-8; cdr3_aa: ASSSGDRGRADTQY
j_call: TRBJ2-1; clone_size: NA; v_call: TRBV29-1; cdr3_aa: SVDSLGIAIRSVREQF
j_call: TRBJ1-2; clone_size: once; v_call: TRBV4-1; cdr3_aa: ASSQVIVSGYYGYT
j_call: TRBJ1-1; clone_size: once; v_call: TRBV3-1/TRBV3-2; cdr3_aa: ASSPGQVLEAF
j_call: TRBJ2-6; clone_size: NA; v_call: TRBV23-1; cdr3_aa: ASSQPDTLWANVLT
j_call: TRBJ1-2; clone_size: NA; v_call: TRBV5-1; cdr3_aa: ASSFASGLEGGYT
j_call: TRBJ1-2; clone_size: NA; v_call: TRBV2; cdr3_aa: ASSEGTASSSSHGYT
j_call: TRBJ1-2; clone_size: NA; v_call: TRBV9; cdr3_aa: ASSVVPQGQGGYT
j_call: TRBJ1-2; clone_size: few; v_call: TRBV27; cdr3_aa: ASSPGPVREYGYT
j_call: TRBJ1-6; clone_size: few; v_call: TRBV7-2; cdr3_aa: ASSNIGTVRNSPLH
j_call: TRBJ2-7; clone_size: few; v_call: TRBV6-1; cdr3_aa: ASSELKMEQY
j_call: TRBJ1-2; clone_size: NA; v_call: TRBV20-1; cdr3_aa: SASSGNYYT
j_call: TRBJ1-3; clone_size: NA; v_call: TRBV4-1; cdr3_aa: ASSQERSGPRNTIY
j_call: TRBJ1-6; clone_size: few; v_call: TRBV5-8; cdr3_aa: ASSVFGGAYNSPLH
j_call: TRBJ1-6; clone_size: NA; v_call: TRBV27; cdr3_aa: ASSLYGQGNNSPLH
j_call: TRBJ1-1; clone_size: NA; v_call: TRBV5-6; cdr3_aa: ASSPGGFTNTEAF
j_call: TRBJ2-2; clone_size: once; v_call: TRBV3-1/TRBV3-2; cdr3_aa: ASSQAGTGFPGELF
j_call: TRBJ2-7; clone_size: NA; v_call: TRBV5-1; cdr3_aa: ASSLVPAAGGLNEQY
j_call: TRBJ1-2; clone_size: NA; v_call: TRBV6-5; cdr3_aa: AVGGSYGYT
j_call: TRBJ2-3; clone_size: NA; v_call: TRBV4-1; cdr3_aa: ASSQDIGQGWTSPDTQY
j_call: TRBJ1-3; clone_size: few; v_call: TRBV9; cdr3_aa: ASSANRAFSGNTIY
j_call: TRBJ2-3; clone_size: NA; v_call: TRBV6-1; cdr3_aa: ASSETRKSTDTQY
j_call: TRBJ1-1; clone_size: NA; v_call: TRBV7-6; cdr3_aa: ASSLGTGVGAEAF
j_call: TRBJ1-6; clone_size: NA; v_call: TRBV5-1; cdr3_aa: ASRVSTGTDNSPLH
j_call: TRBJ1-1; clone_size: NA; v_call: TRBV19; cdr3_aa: ASSIVAGPRTEAF
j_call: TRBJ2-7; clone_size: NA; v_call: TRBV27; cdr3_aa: ASSLGTGFYEQY
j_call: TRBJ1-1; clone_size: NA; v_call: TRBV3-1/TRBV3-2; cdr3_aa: ASSQLEADTEAF
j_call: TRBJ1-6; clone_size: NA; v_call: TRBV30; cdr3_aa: AWGGTGGGYNSPLH
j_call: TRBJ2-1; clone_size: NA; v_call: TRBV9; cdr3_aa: ASSPRVASGGADRNEQF
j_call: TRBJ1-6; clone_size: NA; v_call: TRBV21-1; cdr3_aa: ASSATGFYNSPLH
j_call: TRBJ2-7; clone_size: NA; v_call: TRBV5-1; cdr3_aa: ASSLEGRSYEQY